This T cell receptor (beta chain) derives from a study of OX40 agonist ivuxolimab in advanced cancers. Study overall: An agonistic anti-OX40 (CD134) antibody, ivuxolimab, was used to treat the patients. At 65% to 85% male, the cohort had a mean age of approximately 64 years, ranging from roughly 23 to 80.

Assay: immunoSEQ multiplex PCR; the TCRdb copy retains only in-frame clones and omits some. The table lists some 84,000 clones, nearly 90% of them singletons, with roughly 0.2% in the top ten. Patients were ineligible given autoimmune disease history or systemic immunosuppression. Germline CDR1 reads WNHNN; CDR2 reads SYGVQD (reference sequence). This CDR3 comprises 17 residues. J lost 3 bases, V lost 2 bases, and 7 bases had no gene match. The input for sequencing was CD4+ or CD8+ T cells sorted from blood, taken in a trial of the OX40 agonist ivuxolimab. The TCR comes from an adult with an advanced solid tumor such as melanoma, head and neck, liver or kidney cancer. V gene TRBV10-1 combines with J gene TRBJ2-2; 9 bases line up with TRBD2. The CDR3 DNA reads as TGCGCCAGCAGTGAGATACGCGGGGGGGCAGACACCGGGGAGCTGTTTTTT. It specifies CASSEIRGGADTGELFF.